This T cell receptor (beta chain) was sequenced for a study of T cells after yellow fever vaccination. CDR3 length equals 12 residues. V was clipped by 6 bases and J by 6 bases, with 8 bases between them. MiXCR was run by TCRdb on the 5' RACE reads, yielding one entry per CDR3 protein. The repertoire includes approximately 510,000 distinct CDR3 sequences, 21% of them detected once, and around 16% sits in the top ten. The origin of this receptor is a man between 18 and 35 years old who received the YFV17D yellow fever vaccine. The sequencing here drew on PBMCs, taken 21 days after the first yellow fever vaccination. The rearrangement links TRBV12-3 or TRBV12-4 to TRBJ2-2; D call uncertain. The DNA of the CDR3 is TGTGCCAGCAGCTCGGTCCCCGGGGAGCTGTTTTTT. This gives the protein CASSSVPGELFF.